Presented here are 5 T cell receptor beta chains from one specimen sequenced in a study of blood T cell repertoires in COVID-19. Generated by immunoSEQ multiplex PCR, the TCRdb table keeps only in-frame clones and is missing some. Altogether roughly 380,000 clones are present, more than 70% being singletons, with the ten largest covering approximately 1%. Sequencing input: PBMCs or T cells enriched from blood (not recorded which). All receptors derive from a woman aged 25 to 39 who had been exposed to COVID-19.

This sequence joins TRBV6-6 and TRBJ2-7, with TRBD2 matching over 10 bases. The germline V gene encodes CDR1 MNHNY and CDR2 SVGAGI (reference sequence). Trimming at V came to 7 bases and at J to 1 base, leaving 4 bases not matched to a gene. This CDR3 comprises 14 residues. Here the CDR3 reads CASTGLAESYEQYF. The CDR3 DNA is TGTGCCAGCACCGGACTAGCGGAGTCCTACGAGCAGTACTTC.

The CDR3 loop is CASSPVGGVTEKLFF. The CDR3 coding sequence is TGTGCCAGCAGCCCTGTCGGGGGGGTTACCGAAAAACTGTTTTTT. The chain has TRBV3-1 (or the pseudogene TRBV3-2) and TRBJ1-4; tentative D call: TRBD1 (5 bases). V shed 4 bases and J shed 8 bases, with 17 bases lying between them. The CDR3 has 15 residues. Germline lookup yields CDR1 LGHDT and CDR2 YNNKEL (reference sequence).

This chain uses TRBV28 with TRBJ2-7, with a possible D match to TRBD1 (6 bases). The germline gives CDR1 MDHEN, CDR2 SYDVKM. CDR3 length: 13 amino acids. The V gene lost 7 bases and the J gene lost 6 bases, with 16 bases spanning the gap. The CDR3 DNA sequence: TGTGCCAGCAATTTGATCCGGGACACCGAGCAGTACTTC. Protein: CASNLIRDTEQYF.

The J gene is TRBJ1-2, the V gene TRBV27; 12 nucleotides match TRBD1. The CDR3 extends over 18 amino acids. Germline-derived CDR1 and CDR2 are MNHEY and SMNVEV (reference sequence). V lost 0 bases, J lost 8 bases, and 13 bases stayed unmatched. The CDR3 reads CASSLSRIRDRGHRGYTF. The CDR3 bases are TGTGCCAGCAGTTTATCGCGGATCCGGGACAGGGGGCACCGGGGCTACACCTTC.

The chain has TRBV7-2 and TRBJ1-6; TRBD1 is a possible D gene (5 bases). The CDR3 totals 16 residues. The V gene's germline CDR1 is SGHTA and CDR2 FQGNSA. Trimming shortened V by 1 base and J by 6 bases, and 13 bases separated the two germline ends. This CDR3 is CASSLVGGQINSPLHF. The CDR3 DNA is TGTGCCAGCAGCTTAGTTGGTGGACAAATTAATTCACCCCTCCACTTT.